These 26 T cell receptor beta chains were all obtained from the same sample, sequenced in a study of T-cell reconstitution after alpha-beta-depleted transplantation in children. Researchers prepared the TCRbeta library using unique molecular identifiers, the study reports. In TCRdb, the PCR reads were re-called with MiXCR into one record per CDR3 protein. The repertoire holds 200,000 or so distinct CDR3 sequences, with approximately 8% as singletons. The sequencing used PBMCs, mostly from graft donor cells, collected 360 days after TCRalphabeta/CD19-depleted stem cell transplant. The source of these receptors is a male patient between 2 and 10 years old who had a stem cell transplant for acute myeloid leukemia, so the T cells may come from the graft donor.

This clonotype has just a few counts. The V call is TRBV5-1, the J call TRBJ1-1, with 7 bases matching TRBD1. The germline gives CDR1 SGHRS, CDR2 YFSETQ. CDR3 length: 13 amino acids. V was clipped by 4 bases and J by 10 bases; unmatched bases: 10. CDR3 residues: CASSTDRQSRAFF. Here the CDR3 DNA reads TGCGCCAGCAGCACGGACAGGCAGTCGAGAGCTTTCTTT. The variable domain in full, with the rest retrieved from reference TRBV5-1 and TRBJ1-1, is KAGVTQTPRYLIKTRGQQVTLSCSPISGHRSVSWYQQTPGQGLQFLFEYFSETQRNKGNFPGRFSGRQFSNSRSEMNVSTLELGDSALYLCASSTDRQSRAFFGQGTRLTVV.

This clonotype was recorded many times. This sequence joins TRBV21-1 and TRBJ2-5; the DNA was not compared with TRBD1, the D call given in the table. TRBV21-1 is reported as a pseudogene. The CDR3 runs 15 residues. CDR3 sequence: CASTGGDRMQETQYF. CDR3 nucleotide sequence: TGTGCCAGCACCGGCGGGGACAGAATGCAAGAGACCCAGTACTTC.

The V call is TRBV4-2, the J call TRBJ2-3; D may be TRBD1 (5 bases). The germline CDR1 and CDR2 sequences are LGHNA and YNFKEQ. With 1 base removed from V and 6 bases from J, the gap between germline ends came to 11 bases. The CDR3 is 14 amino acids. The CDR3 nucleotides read TGTGCCAGCAGCCAAGGTCAGGGTGGGGATACGCAGTATTTT. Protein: CASSQGQGGDTQYF.

The CDR3 spells CACRTSGLGSYNEQFF. CDR3 coding DNA: TGTGCCTGCAGAACTAGCGGCTTGGGGTCCTACAATGAGCAGTTCTTC. This chain joins TRBV30 and TRBJ2-1; TRBD2 matches at 8 bases. The junction had 11 bases not matched to a gene; V was cut back by 6 bases and J by 1 base. The germline gives CDR1 GTSNPN, CDR2 SVGIG (reference sequence). The CDR3 runs 16 residues.

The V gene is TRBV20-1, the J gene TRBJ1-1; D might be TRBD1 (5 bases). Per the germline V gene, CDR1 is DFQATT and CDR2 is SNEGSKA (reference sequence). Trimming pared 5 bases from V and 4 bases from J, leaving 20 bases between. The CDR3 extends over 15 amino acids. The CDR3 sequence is CSAPDQGGGGTEAFF. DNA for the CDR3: TGCAGTGCTCCGGACCAGGGAGGTGGAGGCACTGAAGCTTTCTTT.

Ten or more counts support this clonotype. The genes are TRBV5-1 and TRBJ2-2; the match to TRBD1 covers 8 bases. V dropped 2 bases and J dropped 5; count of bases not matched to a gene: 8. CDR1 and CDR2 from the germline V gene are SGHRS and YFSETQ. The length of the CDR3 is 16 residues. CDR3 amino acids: CASSFLGTGLTGELFF. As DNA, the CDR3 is TGCGCCAGCAGCTTTCTTGGGACAGGATTAACCGGGGAGCTGTTTTTT.

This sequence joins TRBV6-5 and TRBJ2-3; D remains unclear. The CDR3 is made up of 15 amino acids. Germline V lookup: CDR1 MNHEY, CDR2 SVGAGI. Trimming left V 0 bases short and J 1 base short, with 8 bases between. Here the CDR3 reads CASSYSSFGTDTQYF. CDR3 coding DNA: TGTGCCAGCAGTTACTCGAGCTTCGGCACAGATACGCAGTATTTT.

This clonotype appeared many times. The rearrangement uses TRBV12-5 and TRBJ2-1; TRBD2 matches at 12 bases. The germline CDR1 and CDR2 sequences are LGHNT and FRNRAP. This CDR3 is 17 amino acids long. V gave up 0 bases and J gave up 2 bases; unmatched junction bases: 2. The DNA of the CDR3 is TGTGCTAGTGGTTTGGTACTAGCGGGAGGTACCTACAATGAGCAGTTCTTC. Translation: CASGLVLAGGTYNEQFF.

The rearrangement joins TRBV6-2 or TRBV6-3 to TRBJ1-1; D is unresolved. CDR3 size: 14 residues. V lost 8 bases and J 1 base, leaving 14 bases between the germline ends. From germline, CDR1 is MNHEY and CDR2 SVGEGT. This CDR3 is CASARRGWNTEAFF. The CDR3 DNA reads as TGTGCCAGCGCGAGGCGTGGGTGGAACACTGAAGCTTTCTTT.

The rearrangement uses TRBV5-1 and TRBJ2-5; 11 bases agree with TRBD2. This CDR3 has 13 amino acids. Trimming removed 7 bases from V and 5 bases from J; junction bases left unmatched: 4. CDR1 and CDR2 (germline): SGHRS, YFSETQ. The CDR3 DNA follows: TGCGCCAGCCGCACTAGCGGGGGTGAGACCCAGTACTTC. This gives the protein CASRTSGGETQYF. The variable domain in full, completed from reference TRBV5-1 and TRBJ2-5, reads KAGVTQTPRYLIKTRGQQVTLSCSPISGHRSVSWYQQTPGQGLQFLFEYFSETQRNKGNFPGRFSGRQFSNSRSEMNVSTLELGDSALYLCASRTSGGETQYFGPGTRLLVL.

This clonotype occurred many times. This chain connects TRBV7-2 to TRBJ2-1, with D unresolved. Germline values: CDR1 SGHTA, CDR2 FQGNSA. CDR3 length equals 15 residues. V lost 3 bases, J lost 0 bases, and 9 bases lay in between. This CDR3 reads CASSLWVRSYNEQFF. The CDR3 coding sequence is TGTGCCAGCAGCTTGTGGGTCCGCTCCTACAATGAGCAGTTCTTC.

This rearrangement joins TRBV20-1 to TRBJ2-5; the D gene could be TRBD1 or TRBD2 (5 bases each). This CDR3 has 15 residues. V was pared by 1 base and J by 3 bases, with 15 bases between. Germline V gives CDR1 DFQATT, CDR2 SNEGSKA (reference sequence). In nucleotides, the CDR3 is TGCAGTGCTAGAGTCTCCGGGACCGTAAAAGAGACCCAGTACTTC. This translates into CSARVSGTVKETQYF.

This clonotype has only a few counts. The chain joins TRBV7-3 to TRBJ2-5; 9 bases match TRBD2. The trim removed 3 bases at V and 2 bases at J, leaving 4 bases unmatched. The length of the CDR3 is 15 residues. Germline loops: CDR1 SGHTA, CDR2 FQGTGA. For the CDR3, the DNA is TGTGCCAGCAGCTTTGGACTAGCGCCGCAAGAGACCCAGTACTTC. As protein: CASSFGLAPQETQYF.

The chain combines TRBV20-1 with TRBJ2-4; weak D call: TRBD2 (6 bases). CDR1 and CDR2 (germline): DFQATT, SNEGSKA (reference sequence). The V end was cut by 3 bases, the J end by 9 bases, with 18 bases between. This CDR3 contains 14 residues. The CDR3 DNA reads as TGCAGTGCTAGTTGGGAGGAGTGGTTGGGCATTCAGTACTTC. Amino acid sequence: CSASWEEWLGIQYF.

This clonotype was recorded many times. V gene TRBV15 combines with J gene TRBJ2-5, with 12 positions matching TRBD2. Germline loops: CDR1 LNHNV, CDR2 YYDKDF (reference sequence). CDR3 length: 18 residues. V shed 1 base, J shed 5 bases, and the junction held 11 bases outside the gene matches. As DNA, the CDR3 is TGTGCCACCAGCAGAGTCCTAGCGGGAGGGCCCGAAGGGGAGACCCAGTACTTC. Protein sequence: CATSRVLAGGPEGETQYF.

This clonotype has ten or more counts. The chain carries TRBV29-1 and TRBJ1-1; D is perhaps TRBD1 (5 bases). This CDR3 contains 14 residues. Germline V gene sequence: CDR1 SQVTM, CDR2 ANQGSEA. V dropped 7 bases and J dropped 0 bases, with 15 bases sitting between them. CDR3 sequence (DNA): TGCAGCGCGGGTAACAGGTTCATGAACACTGAAGCTTTCTTT. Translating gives CSAGNRFMNTEAFF. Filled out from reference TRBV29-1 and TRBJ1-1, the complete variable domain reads SAVISQKPSRDICQRGTSLTIQCQVDSQVTMMFWYRQQPGQSLTLIATANQGSEATYESGFVIDKFPISRPNLTFSTLTVSNMSPEDSSIYLCSAGNRFMNTEAFFGQGTRLTVV.

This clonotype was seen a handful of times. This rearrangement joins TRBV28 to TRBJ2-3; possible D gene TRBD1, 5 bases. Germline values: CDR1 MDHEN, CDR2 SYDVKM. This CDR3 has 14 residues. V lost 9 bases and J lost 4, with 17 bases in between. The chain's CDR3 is CASSEGVWADTQYF. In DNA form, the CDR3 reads TGTGCCAGTTCGGAAGGGGTGTGGGCAGATACGCAGTATTTT.

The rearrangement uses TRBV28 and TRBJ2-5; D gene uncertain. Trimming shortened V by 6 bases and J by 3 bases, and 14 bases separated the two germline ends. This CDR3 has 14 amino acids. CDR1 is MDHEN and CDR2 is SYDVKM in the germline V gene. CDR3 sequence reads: CASRSLGNEETQYF. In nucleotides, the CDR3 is TGTGCCAGCAGGTCTTTGGGGAATGAAGAGACCCAGTACTTC.

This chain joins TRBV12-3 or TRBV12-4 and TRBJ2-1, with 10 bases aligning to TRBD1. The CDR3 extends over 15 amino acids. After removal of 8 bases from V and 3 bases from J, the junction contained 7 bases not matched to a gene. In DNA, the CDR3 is TGTGCCAGCCGCAGACAGGGGGCAAGCTACAATGAGCAGTTCTTC. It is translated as CASRRQGASYNEQFF.

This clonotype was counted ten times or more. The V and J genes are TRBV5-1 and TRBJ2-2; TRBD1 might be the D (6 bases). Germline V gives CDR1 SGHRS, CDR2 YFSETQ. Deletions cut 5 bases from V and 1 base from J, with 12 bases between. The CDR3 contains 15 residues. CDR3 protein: CASRQPGQNTGELFF. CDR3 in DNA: TGCGCCAGCAGGCAACCGGGACAGAACACCGGGGAGCTGTTTTTT.

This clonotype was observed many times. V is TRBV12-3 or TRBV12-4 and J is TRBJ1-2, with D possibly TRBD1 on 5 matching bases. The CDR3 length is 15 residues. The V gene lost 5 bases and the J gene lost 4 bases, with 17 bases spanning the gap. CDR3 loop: CASSTRRQPSYGYTF. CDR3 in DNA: TGTGCCAGCAGTACCAGAAGACAGCCCTCCTATGGCTACACCTTC.

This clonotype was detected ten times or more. For the CDR3, the DNA is TGCAGTGCTCCGAGGACTAGCGGGAACTCCTACAATGAGCAGTTCTTC. Its translation is CSAPRTSGNSYNEQFF. This rearrangement joins TRBV20-1 to TRBJ2-1; 12 positions match TRBD2. V dropped 5 bases and J dropped 0; count of bases not matched to a gene: 5. Per germline, CDR1 DFQATT and CDR2 SNEGSKA (reference sequence). The CDR3 loop spans 16 amino acids.

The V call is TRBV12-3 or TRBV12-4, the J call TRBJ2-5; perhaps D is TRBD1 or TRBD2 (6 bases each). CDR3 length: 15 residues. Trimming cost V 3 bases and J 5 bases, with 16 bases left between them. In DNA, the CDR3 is TGTGCCAGCAGTTTTGGAGGGGGAACTTGGGAGACCCAGTACTTC. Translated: CASSFGGGTWETQYF.

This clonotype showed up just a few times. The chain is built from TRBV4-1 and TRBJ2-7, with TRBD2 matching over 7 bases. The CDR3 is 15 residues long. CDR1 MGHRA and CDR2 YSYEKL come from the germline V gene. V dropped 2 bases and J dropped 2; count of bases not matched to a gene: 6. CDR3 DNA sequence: TGCGCCAGCAGCCAAATGGGCCTAGCGGCCTACGAGCAGTACTTC. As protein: CASSQMGLAAYEQYF.

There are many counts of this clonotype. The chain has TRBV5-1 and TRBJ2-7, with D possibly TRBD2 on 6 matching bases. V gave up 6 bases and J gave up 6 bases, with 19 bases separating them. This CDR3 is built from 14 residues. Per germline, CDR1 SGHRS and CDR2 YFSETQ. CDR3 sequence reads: CASTAGSGDVEQYF. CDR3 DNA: TGCGCCAGCACCGCGGGGAGTGGGGACGTCGAGCAGTACTTC.

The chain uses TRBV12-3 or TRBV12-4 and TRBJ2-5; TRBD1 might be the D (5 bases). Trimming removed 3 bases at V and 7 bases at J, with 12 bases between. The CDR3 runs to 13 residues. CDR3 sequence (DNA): TGTGCCAGCAGTTTGGAAGGGGCCGGGACCCAGTACTTC. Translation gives CASSLEGAGTQYF.